The rows below give T cell receptor beta chains drawn from one sample of a study of CD8+CD57+ T cells in acquired aplastic anemia. TCRdb reanalysed the reads using MiXCR and keeps one entry per CDR3 protein. The repertoire holds around 200,000 distinct CDR3 sequences, with more than 45% as singletons. The sample consisted of sorted CD4+, CD8+, or CD8+CD57+ T cells (not recorded which) from PBMCs. All receptors come from a human donor with aplastic anemia. The CDR3 runs from the conserved cysteine through the conserved F or W. The order of the fields is D gene, J gene, V gene, clone size, CDR3 protein, CDR3 DNA. A D gene is named only where the DNA matches it firmly. Some rows mark clone size as missing; the rest say once, few, many or name a class of expanded clone.

D: NA
J: TRBJ2-7
V: TRBV7-9
size: NA
CDR3: CASGSGSGACEQYF
DNA: TGTGCCAGCGGCTCGGGCTCGGGGGCCTGCGAGCAGTACTTC

D: NA
J: TRBJ1-2
V: TRBV19
size: many
CDR3: CASSSWTAYGYTF
DNA: TGTGCCAGTAGTTCTTGGACGGCCTATGGCTACACCTTC

D: NA
J: TRBJ2-1
V: TRBV2
size: many
CDR3: CASSLTTGHFNEQFF
DNA: TGTGCCAGCAGCTTAACTACCGGACACTTCAATGAGCAGTTCTTC

D: TRBD2
J: TRBJ2-7
V: TRBV20-1
size: many
CDR3: CSARDFAGGREQYF
DNA: TGCAGTGCTAGAGATTTTGCGGGAGGGCGTGAGCAGTACTTC

D: NA
J: TRBJ1-2
V: TRBV20-1
size: many
CDR3: CSARRPPDNYGYTF
DNA: TGCAGTGCTAGAAGACCGCCGGATAACTATGGCTACACCTTC

D: TRBD1
J: TRBJ2-7
V: TRBV20-1
size: few
CDR3: CSARRRGQVGEQYF
DNA: TGCAGTGCTAGACGCAGGGGGCAGGTGGGTGAGCAGTACTTC

D: NA
J: TRBJ2-7
V: TRBV19
size: NA
CDR3: CASSMRTWDEQYF
DNA: TGTGCCAGTAGTATGCGGACATGGGACGAGCAGTACTTC

D: NA
J: TRBJ1-4
V: TRBV29-1
size: few
CDR3: CSVDPGANEKLFF
DNA: TGCAGCGTTGATCCAGGGGCCAATGAAAAACTGTTTTTT

D: NA
J: TRBJ2-1
V: TRBV29-1
size: many
CDR3: CSVNSGASSYNEQFF
DNA: TGCAGCGTTAATAGCGGTGCGAGCTCCTACAATGAGCAGTTCTTC

D: NA
J: TRBJ2-3
V: TRBV4-1
size: NA
CDR3: CASSQDFGSTDTQYF
DNA: TGCGCCAGCAGCCAAGATTTTGGCTCCACAGATACGCAGTATTTT

D: NA
J: TRBJ2-5
V: TRBV29-1
size: few
CDR3: CSVVSVYQETQYF
DNA: TGCAGCGTTGTGTCCGTGTACCAAGAGACCCAGTACTTC

D: TRBD1
J: TRBJ2-3
V: TRBV25-1
size: NA
CDR3: CASSDYRGSDTQYF
DNA: TGTGCCAGCAGTGACTACAGGGGTTCAGATACGCAGTATTTT

D: NA
J: TRBJ2-7
V: TRBV6-5
size: NA
CDR3: CASSYTQGYSYEQYF
DNA: TGTGCCAGCAGTTACACGCAGGGATACTCCTACGAGCAGTACTTC

D: NA
J: TRBJ2-7
V: TRBV24-1
size: once
CDR3: CATSDTQKGYEQYF
DNA: TGTGCCACCAGTGATACACAGAAGGGATACGAGCAGTACTTC

D: NA
J: TRBJ1-2
V: TRBV15
size: few
CDR3: CATSRAEVPGPWGYTF
DNA: TGTGCCACCAGCAGAGCGGAGGTGCCGGGACCGTGGGGCTACACCTTC

D: TRBD1
J: TRBJ2-7
V: TRBV20-1
size: NA
CDR3: CSAKQGPYEQYF
DNA: TGCAGTGCTAAACAGGGGCCCTACGAGCAGTACTTC

D: NA
J: TRBJ1-5
V: TRBV20-1
size: NA
CDR3: CSARVGGQPQHF
DNA: TGCAGTGCTAGAGTTGGTGGACAGCCCCAGCATTTT

D: NA
J: TRBJ1-2
V: TRBV7-2
size: few
CDR3: CASSLSNPGLMGYTF
DNA: TGTGCCAGCAGCTTATCGAACCCGGGACTAATGGGCTACACCTTC

D: TRBD1
J: TRBJ1-2
V: TRBV5-1
size: many
CDR3: CASSFLTGDDGYTF
DNA: TGCGCCAGCAGCTTCCTGACAGGGGATGATGGCTACACCTTC

D: NA
J: TRBJ2-2
V: TRBV2
size: few
CDR3: CASIRPPGELFF
DNA: TGTGCCAGCATCAGGCCGCCCGGGGAGCTGTTTTTT

D: TRBD2
J: TRBJ2-2
V: TRBV5-1
size: NA
CDR3: CASSPGLAGVDTGELFF
DNA: TGCGCCAGCAGCCCGGGACTAGCGGGAGTGGACACCGGGGAGCTGTTTTTT

D: NA
J: TRBJ2-1
V: TRBV20-1
size: many
CDR3: CSARSYRGAEQFF
DNA: TGCAGTGCTAGGTCCTACCGAGGGGCTGAGCAGTTCTTC

D: NA
J: TRBJ2-7
V: TRBV6-5
size: many
CDR3: CASSYFRTDSYEQYF
DNA: TGTGCCAGCAGTTACTTCCGGACGGATTCCTACGAGCAGTACTTC

D: NA
J: TRBJ1-1
V: TRBV30
size: NA
CDR3: CAWAGETGSGAAFF
DNA: TGTGCCTGGGCTGGGGAAACAGGCTCTGGGGCAGCTTTCTTT

D: NA
J: TRBJ2-1
V: TRBV24-1
size: NA
CDR3: CATSDLGDTNNEQFF
DNA: TGTGCCACCAGTGATTTGGGGGACACTAACAATGAGCAGTTCTTC

D: NA
J: TRBJ2-6
V: TRBV24-1
size: NA
CDR3: CATSWSGSGANVLTF
DNA: TGTGCCACCAGTTGGTCCGGGTCCGGGGCCAACGTCCTGACTTTC